These 4 T cell receptor beta chains originate from one sample sequenced in a study of human T cells and chemical hapten exposure. The time point was: patch test 3, about 24 weeks after DPC sensitization. Sample treatment: therapeutic diphenylcyclopropenone sensitization with weekly scalp DPC. TCRdb re-analysed the RACE reads in MiXCR, keeping a single row per CDR3 protein. The data show more than 80,000 distinct CDR3 sequences, with 10% to 12% seen just once and roughly 3.7% held by the top ten. Sequenced here: whole blood, sampled in connection with sensitization to the hapten diphenylcyclopropenone (DPC). All receptors come from a woman in her 50s with alopecia areata. Some clones in this sample may be carry-over from other donors' samples.

This clonotype was recorded at least ten times. The chain is built from TRBV29-1 and TRBJ2-7; no firm D call. CDR1 is SQVTM and CDR2 is ANQGSEA in the germline V gene. Between the trimmed V and J ends, which lost 3 bases and 5 bases, there was a span of 11 bases. The CDR3 length is 12 residues. Here the CDR3 reads CSVDVGGNEQYF. The CDR3 bases are TGCAGCGTTGATGTTGGTGGAAACGAGCAGTACTTC.

CDR3 nucleotides: TGTGCCAGCAGCTACAGGGGAACTGAAGCTTTCTTT. Translation gives CASSYRGTEAFF. V usage is TRBV28 and J usage is TRBJ1-1, with 7 bases matching TRBD1. This CDR3 comprises 12 residues. The V segment lost 6 bases and the J segment 5 bases; nucleotides outside the gene matches: 3. The germline CDR1 and CDR2 sequences are MDHEN and SYDVKM.

This clonotype showed up many times. The chain employs TRBV10-3 and TRBJ2-1; D remains unclear. The CDR3 has 12 amino acids. V dropped 2 bases and J dropped 8 bases, with 7 bases sitting between them. The V gene's germline CDR1 is ENHRY and CDR2 SYGVKD. The CDR3 sequence: CAISEHADEQFF. CDR3 DNA sequence: TGTGCCATCAGTGAGCACGCCGATGAGCAGTTCTTC.

This clonotype came up many times. This rearrangement joins TRBV29-1 to TRBJ2-1; the match to TRBD1 covers 7 bases. This CDR3 is 13 amino acids long. J gave up 3 bases and V 6 bases, and 5 bases lay outside the gene matches. Germline CDR1 and CDR2: SQVTM and ANQGSEA. The CDR3: CSVVGGGYNEQFF. Here the CDR3 DNA reads TGCAGCGTCGTAGGGGGCGGCTACAATGAGCAGTTCTTC.